Following are 30 T cell receptor beta chains from one sample sequenced in a study of T cell responses to AZD1222 COVID-19 vaccine. Produced via immunoSEQ multiplex PCR; TCRdb's table is partial and in-frame only. This repertoire shows 130,000 to 150,000 clones, around 91% found once; its top ten account for 4% to 6%. The sample in question was peripheral blood, obtained on day 0 of AZD1222 vaccination. These receptors were taken from an adult in good health.

This clone was counted once. Its ends do not fully match the called genes, so a read error is possible. The DNA of the CDR3 is TGTGCTAGCAGCTCCACATGGACAGATACGCAGTATTTT. Translated: CASSSTWTDTQYF. The chain couples TRBV7-7 to TRBJ2-3, with D uncertain. Germline loops: CDR1 SSHAT, CDR2 FNYEAQ (reference sequence). The CDR3 is 13 amino acids.

V gene TRBV7-9 combines with J gene TRBJ1-5; D gene ambiguous. The V end lost 1 base, the J end lost 6 bases, and 10 bases lay between the germline ends. There are 14 residues in the CDR3. Germline V lookup: CDR1 SEHNR, CDR2 FQNEAQ (reference sequence). The DNA for the CDR3 is TGTGCCAGCAGCTTAGGCGCGGGCGGTCAGCCCCAGCATTTT. It codes for CASSLGAGGQPQHF.

This chain links TRBV9 with TRBJ2-1, with D possibly matching TRBD2 (6 bases). This CDR3 spans 13 amino acids. V lost 1 base and J 10 bases, leaving 12 bases between the germline ends. Germline V gives CDR1 SGDLS, CDR2 YYNGEE. As DNA, the CDR3 is TGTGCCAGCAGCGTATCCGGCGCGGGGGAGCAGTTCTTC. Its translation: CASSVSGAGEQFF. Filled out from reference TRBV9 and TRBJ2-1, the complete variable domain reads DSGVTQTPKHLITATGQRVTLRCSPRSGDLSVYWYQQSLDQGLQFLIQYYNGEERAKGNILERFSAQQFPDLHSELNLSSLELGDSALYFCASSVSGAGEQFFGPGTRLTVL.

V is TRBV7-2 and J is TRBJ2-3; 9 positions agree with TRBD2. Trimming at V came to 2 bases and at J to 0 bases, leaving 9 bases not matched to a gene. Germline V gene lookup returns CDR1 SGHTA and CDR2 FQGNSA. CDR3 length: 18 residues. Here the CDR3 reads CASSLKTSGWTSTDTQYF. The CDR3 DNA follows: TGTGCCAGCAGCTTAAAGACTAGCGGTTGGACTAGCACAGATACGCAGTATTTT.

This chain joins TRBV5-1 and TRBJ2-6; 8 bases align to TRBD1. V lost 4 bases, J lost 3 bases, and 9 bases stayed unmatched. CDR1 SGHRS and CDR2 YFSETQ come from the germline V gene. This CDR3 is 17 amino acids long. CDR3 region: CASSPGQDRVGANVLTF. The CDR3 DNA reads as TGCGCCAGCAGCCCGGGCCAGGACAGGGTTGGGGCCAACGTCCTGACTTTC.

The genes are TRBV4-1 and TRBJ1-4; 8 nucleotides align to TRBD1. The junction had 4 bases not matched to a gene; V was cut back by 1 base and J by 3 bases. The CDR3 loop spans 16 amino acids. Germline V lookup: CDR1 MGHRA, CDR2 YSYEKL. In DNA form, the CDR3 reads TGCGCCAGCAGCCAAGGCCAGGGGGCGGCTAATGAAAAACTGTTTTTT. The encoded protein is CASSQGQGAANEKLFF.

The rearrangement joins TRBV7-2 to TRBJ2-1; the match to TRBD2 covers 8 bases. The J segment lost 7 bases and the V segment lost 5 bases, leaving 4 bases of the junction unmatched. The germline V gene encodes CDR1 SGHTA and CDR2 FQGNSA. This CDR3 region has 13 residues. The CDR3 DNA reads TGTGCCAGCAGCACTCGGGGGGGGAATGAGCAGTTCTTC. Protein product: CASSTRGGNEQFF.

The genes are TRBV12-5 and TRBJ2-1; tentative D call: TRBD2 (6 bases). Germline lookup yields CDR1 LGHNT and CDR2 FRNRAP. This CDR3 is built from 17 residues. Trimming removed 0 bases at V and 2 bases at J, with 14 bases between. CDR3 sequence (DNA): TGTGCTAGTGGTTTGGTACTTTTGGGCGGGACCTACAATGAGCAGTTCTTC. Its protein is CASGLVLLGGTYNEQFF. Combining the CDR3 with reference TRBV12-5 and TRBJ2-1 gives the whole variable domain DARVTQTPRHKVTEMGQEVTMRCQPILGHNTVFWYRQTMMQGLELLAYFRNRAPLDDSGMPKDRFSAEMPDATLATLKIQPSEPRDSAVYFCASGLVLLGGTYNEQFFGPGTRLTVL.

This chain connects TRBV5-4 to TRBJ1-4; D ambiguous. Looked up from germline, CDR1 is SGHNT and CDR2 is YYREEE (reference sequence). V was trimmed by 4 bases and J by 0 bases, leaving 7 bases between them. This CDR3 comprises 14 residues. The CDR3 protein is CASSSMTTNEKLFF. DNA of the CDR3: TGTGCCAGCAGCAGCATGACAACTAATGAAAAACTGTTTTTT.

The chain carries TRBV2 and TRBJ2-7, with D uncertain. CDR1 SNHLY and CDR2 FYNNEI come from the germline V gene. The V end lost 4 bases, the J end lost 7 bases, and 8 bases lay between the germline ends. This CDR3 comprises 11 residues. The CDR3 region has the DNA TGTGCCAGCAGTGTGCTGGGGGAGCAGTACTTC. Amino acids: CASSVLGEQYF.

The rearrangement joins TRBV7-3 to TRBJ2-2; no reliable D call. The CDR3 is made up of 13 amino acids. Trimming left V 5 bases short and J 6 bases short, with 10 bases between. Germline loops: CDR1 SGHTA, CDR2 FQGTGA. The CDR3: CASSLTFAGELFF. CDR3 bases: TGTGCCAGCAGCCTCACTTTCGCCGGGGAGCTGTTTTTT.

This clone has just one count. The V call is TRBV13, the J call TRBJ1-1, with a possible D match to TRBD1 (5 bases). Trimming cost V 2 bases and J 6 bases, with 13 bases left between them. CDR1 and CDR2 from the germline V gene are PRHDT and FYEKMQ (reference sequence). This CDR3 spans 14 amino acids. CDR3 coding DNA: TGTGCCAGCAGCTTACGTTCTAGGGGCGCTGAAGCTTTCTTT. Its protein product is CASSLRSRGAEAFF.

The rearrangement links TRBV19 to TRBJ1-5, with TRBD1 matching over 12 bases. This CDR3 contains 15 residues. V trimming: 3 bases; J trimming: 6 bases; junction bases outside the gene matches: 3. Germline V gene data show CDR1 as LNHDA and CDR2 as SQIVND (reference sequence). CDR3 bases: TGTGCCAGTAGTATGGGACAGGGGGCTACTCAGCCCCAGCATTTT. It yields the protein CASSMGQGATQPQHF.

The V call is TRBV28, the J call TRBJ1-6, with D maybe TRBD1 (6 bases). Germline-derived CDR1 and CDR2 are MDHEN and SYDVKM. CDR3 size: 14 residues. V lost 3 bases and J lost 6, with 9 bases in between. The CDR3 nucleotides are TGTGCCAGCAGTTTCGGGGGCGGTAATTCACCCCTCCACTTT. This encodes CASSFGGGNSPLHF.

The chain joins TRBV19 to TRBJ1-5; TRBD1 is a possible D gene (5 bases). Germline CDR1 and CDR2: LNHDA and SQIVND (reference sequence). V shed 8 bases and J shed 1 base, with 18 bases lying between them. This CDR3 has 16 amino acids. In DNA form, the CDR3 reads TGTGCCAGTCGGGGTGCGCCAGACAGAAGCAATCAGCCCCAGCATTTT. Protein product: CASRGAPDRSNQPQHF. Drawing the rest from reference TRBV19 and TRBJ1-5, the complete variable domain is DGGITQSPKYLFRKEGQNVTLSCEQNLNHDAMYWYRQDPGQGLRLIYYSQIVNDFQKGDIAEGYSVSREKKESFPLTVTSAQKNPTAFYLCASRGAPDRSNQPQHFGDGTRLSIL.

The J gene is TRBJ2-5, the V gene TRBV7-9; a weak D match, TRBD2 (6 bases). The CDR3 consists of 15 residues. Germline V gives CDR1 SEHNR, CDR2 FQNEAQ (reference sequence). Trimming shortened V by 3 bases and J by 2 bases, and 13 bases separated the two germline ends. The CDR3 protein is CASSFGGVGQETQYF. CDR3 nucleotide sequence: TGTGCCAGCAGCTTCGGGGGTGTTGGACAAGAGACCCAGTACTTC.

This clone was counted once. The chain carries TRBV7-2 and TRBJ1-1; no reliable D call. The CDR3 runs to 15 residues. Germline V gene sequence: CDR1 SGHTA, CDR2 FQGNSA. Trimming took 3 bases from V and 1 from J, leaving 12 bases between them. The CDR3 spells CASSLVGGANTEAFF. The DNA for the CDR3 is TGTGCCAGCAGCTTGGTAGGTGGAGCGAACACTGAAGCTTTCTTT.

This clone was seen a few times. The chain has TRBV19 and TRBJ1-1; D not resolved. Germline V lookup: CDR1 LNHDA, CDR2 SQIVND (reference sequence). The V gene lost 0 bases and the J gene lost 1 base, with 18 bases spanning the gap. The CDR3 has 18 residues. The CDR3 loop reads CASSIDSSQRKRNTEAFF. CDR3 nucleotide sequence: TGTGCCAGTAGTATAGATTCTTCCCAACGGAAGAGGAACACTGAAGCTTTCTTT.

The CDR3, as DNA: TGTGCCAGCAGTTTTGACAGGGGACTAAGCACAGATACGCAGTATTTT. Its protein is CASSFDRGLSTDTQYF. The V and J genes are TRBV7-9 and TRBJ2-3; tentative D call: TRBD1 (8 bases). Germline loops: CDR1 SEHNR, CDR2 FQNEAQ (reference sequence). The V end was cut by 6 bases, the J end by 0 bases, with 16 bases between. CDR3 length: 16 residues. Drawing the rest from reference TRBV7-9 and TRBJ2-3, the complete variable domain is DTGVSQNPRHKITKRGQNVTFRCDPISEHNRLYWYRQTLGQGPEFLTYFQNEAQLEKSRLLSDRFSAERPKGSFSTLEIQRTEQGDSAMYLCASSFDRGLSTDTQYFGPGTRLTVL.

V is TRBV5-1 and J is TRBJ2-1; D gene ambiguous. V dropped 0 bases and J dropped 4 bases, with 14 bases sitting between them. The CDR3 runs 16 residues. Germline V gives CDR1 SGHRS, CDR2 YFSETQ. The CDR3 loop is CASSLDGRGGYNEQFF. As DNA, the CDR3 is TGCGCCAGCAGCTTGGACGGACGCGGCGGTTACAATGAGCAGTTCTTC.

The J gene is TRBJ2-3, the V gene TRBV5-1, with D unresolved. This CDR3 contains 14 residues. Germline CDR1 is SGHRS and CDR2 is YFSETQ. V shed 0 bases and J shed 3 bases, with 8 bases lying between them. The CDR3 DNA follows: TGCGCCAGCAGCTTGGAAGGTAGGACAGATACGCAGTATTTT. The encoded protein is CASSLEGRTDTQYF.

This clone showed up just once. CDR3 in amino acids: CASSIDTGGYGYTF. The CDR3 bases are TGTGCCAGTAGTATAGATACAGGAGGCTATGGCTACACCTTC. The rearrangement uses TRBV19 and TRBJ1-2, with D tentatively TRBD1 (5 bases). Germline V lookup: CDR1 LNHDA, CDR2 SQIVND (reference sequence). This CDR3 has 14 residues. V shed 0 bases and J shed 4 bases, with 9 bases lying between them. Full variable domain (outside the CDR3, taken from reference TRBV19 and TRBJ1-2): DGGITQSPKYLFRKEGQNVTLSCEQNLNHDAMYWYRQDPGQGLRLIYYSQIVNDFQKGDIAEGYSVSREKKESFPLTVTSAQKNPTAFYLCASSIDTGGYGYTFGSGTRLTVV.

The gene calls are TRBV15 and TRBJ1-6, with D tentatively TRBD1 (5 bases). Germline V gene sequence: CDR1 LNHNV, CDR2 YYDKDF (reference sequence). There are 15 residues in the CDR3. V shed 2 bases and J shed 7 bases, with 12 bases lying between them. CDR3 sequence: CATSRRDPRNSPLHF. As DNA, the CDR3 is TGTGCCACCAGCAGACGGGACCCTAGGAATTCACCCCTCCACTTT.

The V and J genes are TRBV2 and TRBJ2-5; 9 bases are a match to TRBD2. CDR1 SNHLY and CDR2 FYNNEI come from the germline V gene. The trim removed 0 bases at V and 14 bases at J, leaving 7 bases unmatched. The length of the CDR3 is 13 residues. The CDR3 DNA sequence: TGTGCCAGCAGTGAAGCGGTGGGACTAGCCCCATACTTC. It codes for CASSEAVGLAPYF.

This clone appeared a single time. The J gene is TRBJ1-4, the V gene TRBV2; D is unresolved. Germline V gene lookup returns CDR1 SNHLY and CDR2 FYNNEI. The CDR3 sequence is 14 residues long. Trimming pared 4 bases from V and 0 bases from J, leaving 6 bases between. This CDR3 reads CASSVESTNEKLFF. The CDR3 DNA is TGTGCCAGCAGTGTAGAATCAACTAATGAAAAACTGTTTTTT.

This chain joins TRBV11-1 and TRBJ2-5; no clear D gene. Per the germline V gene, CDR1 is SGHAT and CDR2 is FQDESV (reference sequence). The CDR3 is made up of 13 amino acids. The V and J ends lost 3 bases and 4 bases respectively, with 9 bases between them. For the CDR3, the DNA is TGTGCCAGCAGCTTCGTACGAGGAGAGACCCAGTACTTC. It translates to CASSFVRGETQYF. The entire variable domain, with the rest obtained from reference TRBV11-1 and TRBJ2-5, is as follows: EAEVAQSPRYKITEKSQAVAFWCDPISGHATLYWYRQILGQGPELLVQFQDESVVDDSQLPKDRFSAERLKGVDSTLKIQPAELGDSAMYLCASSFVRGETQYFGPGTRLLVL.

CDR3 DNA: TGTGCCAGCAGCTTCGGGGTGGGGACAGGGAGAGCTGAGCAGTTCTTC. It specifies CASSFGVGTGRAEQFF. J is TRBJ2-1 and V is TRBV13, with 9 bases identical to TRBD1. V lost 3 bases and J lost 9; bases outside the gene matches: 12. Germline CDR1 reads PRHDT; CDR2 reads FYEKMQ (reference sequence). This CDR3 has 16 residues.

The rearrangement links TRBV7-2 to TRBJ1-5; D might be TRBD1 (5 bases). Germline CDR1 SGHTA, CDR2 FQGNSA. This CDR3 comprises 16 residues. Trimming pared 5 bases from V and 6 bases from J, leaving 20 bases between. CDR3 in amino acids: CASSLSGTGVGQPQHF. CDR3 bases: TGTGCCAGCAGCCTCTCCGGGACTGGGGTCGGTCAGCCCCAGCATTTT.

The chain carries TRBV6-2 or TRBV6-3 and TRBJ1-1; no clear D. The CDR3 spans 11 residues. Germline CDR1 is MNHEY and CDR2 is SVGEGT. Trimming took off 3 bases at V and 3 bases at J, with 2 bases between the two ends. CDR3 bases: TGTGCCAGCAGTTATTACACTGAAGCTTTCTTT. Amino acids: CASSYYTEAFF.

The rearrangement joins TRBV6-6 to TRBJ2-7, with D possibly being TRBD2 (6 bases). Germline CDR1 MNHNY, CDR2 SVGAGI (reference sequence). V lost 2 bases, J lost 5 bases, and 10 bases lay in between. CDR3 length: 13 residues. The CDR3 DNA reads TGTGCCAGCAGTTACCGGGGGAGAGACGAGCAGTACTTC. Amino acid sequence: CASSYRGRDEQYF.